One and the same sample provided the 2 T cell receptor beta chains below, sequenced in a study of T cell changes during pregnancy in multiple sclerosis. Clones were read by immunoSEQ multiplex PCR, and TCRdb kept only the in-frame ones, dropping some. The sample records roughly 45,000 clones, 95% being singletons. The sample consisted of CD8+ T cells from peripheral blood mononuclear cells, taken in the first trimester of pregnancy. These receptors were taken from a female donor with multiple sclerosis, enrolled in a pregnancy study.

The rearrangement joins TRBV19 to TRBJ2-7; the match to TRBD2 covers 9 bases. The CDR3 covers 17 residues. J was trimmed by 0 bases and V by 1 base; bases with no gene match: 7. From germline, CDR1 is LNHDA and CDR2 SQIVND (reference sequence). This CDR3 reads CASSIGGLAGYSYEQYF. CDR3 bases: TGTGCCAGTAGTATAGGCGGGCTAGCGGGATACTCCTACGAGCAGTACTTC.

The rearrangement uses TRBV11-1 and TRBJ1-3, with D possibly matching TRBD1 (5 bases). The CDR3 has 16 residues. The germline V gene encodes CDR1 SGHAT and CDR2 FQDESV (reference sequence). V gave up 3 bases and J gave up 0 bases, with 12 bases separating them. In DNA, the CDR3 is TGTGCCAGCAGCTTCCAGGGTGTTGGCTCTGGAAACACCATATATTTT. As protein: CASSFQGVGSGNTIYF.